These 18 T cell receptor beta chains originate from one sample sequenced in a study of blood T cells in healthy people across ages (dated by TCRdb to the mid-2010s). The library was obtained by 5' RACE. A second PCR of about 6 to 12 cycles was performed with a sample-barcoded 5' primer and a J-beta primer mix. TCRdb reanalyzed the raw reads on its own, using fastp at Q25 for trimming and MiXCR for clone calling, and kept in-frame beta chains. Duplicate CDR3 protein sequences are folded into a single record with the most common DNA and genes. For this sample the table gives 1.5 million to 2 million distinct CDR3 sequences, of which around 40% were detected only once. The ten largest account for under 30% of the sample. The sample consisted of blood. The origin of the receptors is a human donor in good health.

The chain joins TRBV29-1 to TRBJ2-1, with 10 positions matching TRBD2. CDR1 is SQVTM, CDR2 ANQGSEA, per germline. With V trimmed by 1 base and J by 9 bases, 9 bases remained unmatched. The CDR3 contains 15 residues. In DNA, the CDR3 is TGCAGCGTTGAAGTGGTTAGCGGGGGGCCCAGTGAGCAGTTCTTC. Translating it yields CSVEVVSGGPSEQFF.

This clonotype showed up many times. The genes are TRBV24-1 and TRBJ1-2, with D perhaps matching TRBD1 (5 bases). The length of the CDR3 is 12 residues. The germline V gene has CDR1 KGHDR and CDR2 SFDVKD. With 12 bases removed from V and 3 bases from J, the gap between germline ends came to 13 bases. The CDR3 sequence: CAAGQADYGYTF. The CDR3 nucleotides read TGTGCCGCAGGGCAGGCAGACTATGGCTACACCTTC.

This clonotype was detected only a few times. CDR3 DNA: TGCAGTGCTAGAGATTTTCAGGCTTACGAGCAGTACTTC. Protein sequence: CSARDFQAYEQYF. The V call is TRBV20-1, the J call TRBJ2-7; no reliable D call. CDR1 and CDR2 (germline): DFQATT, SNEGSKA (reference sequence). Deletions cut 0 bases from V and 4 bases from J, with 10 bases between. The CDR3 sequence is 13 residues long.

The chain employs TRBV6-5 and TRBJ1-1, with TRBD1 as a possible D gene (5 bases). The CDR3 extends over 11 amino acids. Trimming took off 7 bases at V and 11 bases at J, with 14 bases between the two ends. The germline CDR1 and CDR2 sequences are MNHEY and SVGAGI. The CDR3 bases are TGTGCCAGCAAGGGAGGGGTGGATGCTTTCTTT. Translation gives CASKGGVDAFF.

The chain recombines TRBV20-1 with TRBJ2-3; tentatively, D is TRBD1 or TRBD2 (5 bases each). Trimming took off 0 bases at V and 3 bases at J, with 10 bases between the two ends. Germline V gene sequence: CDR1 DFQATT, CDR2 SNEGSKA (reference sequence). The CDR3 runs to 14 residues. The CDR3 DNA is TGCAGTGCTAGAGATGTGAGGGGAACAGATACGCAGTATTTT. This encodes CSARDVRGTDTQYF.

In its sample, this clonotype was seen a few times. This chain uses TRBV28 with TRBJ2-7; weak D call: TRBD1 (5 bases). CDR3 size: 13 residues. Germline CDR1 is MDHEN and CDR2 is SYDVKM. With 6 bases removed from V and 3 bases from J, the gap between germline ends came to 12 bases. CDR3 nucleotide sequence: TGTGCCAGCAGATATAATAGGGGCTACGAGCAGTACTTC. Its translation is CASRYNRGYEQYF.

The rearrangement links TRBV10-3 to TRBJ2-7, with a possible D match to TRBD1 (6 bases). CDR1 and CDR2 from the germline V gene are ENHRY and SYGVKD. The CDR3 sequence is 12 residues long. Deletions cut 6 bases from V and 6 bases from J, with 12 bases between. CDR3 coding DNA: TGTGCCATCAGCGGGGACATCTTCGAGCAGTACTTC. Translating it yields CAISGDIFEQYF.

This clonotype was counted a few times. The gene calls are TRBV6-2 or TRBV6-3 and TRBJ2-1; tentatively, D is TRBD2 (5 bases). The CDR3 is 14 amino acids. V dropped 6 bases and J dropped 8 bases, with 17 bases sitting between them. Germline values: CDR1 MNHEY, CDR2 SVGEGT. CDR3 in DNA: TGTGCCAGCAGCCTTAGTTCGGGGAGTGATGAGCAGTTCTTC. Translated: CASSLSSGSDEQFF.

In this sample, this clonotype turned up once. The V gene is TRBV7-6, the J gene TRBJ2-3; D is uncertain. V dropped 5 bases and J dropped 9 bases, with 24 bases sitting between them. This CDR3 spans 16 amino acids. CDR1 and CDR2 from the germline V gene are SGHVS and FNYEAQ. This CDR3 reads CASSPPGSAAISTQYF. DNA of the CDR3: TGTGCCAGCAGCCCCCCGGGCAGCGCCGCAATTTCCACGCAGTATTTT.

The chain has TRBV7-2 and TRBJ1-4; 7 bases are a match to TRBD1. V shed 1 base, J shed 6 bases, and the junction held 11 bases outside the gene matches. The CDR3 totals 17 residues. CDR1 and CDR2 from the germline V gene are SGHTA and FQGNSA. CDR3 DNA: TGTGCCAGCAGCTTAGTATATTTGGGACAGAGGTATGAAAAACTGTTTTTT. The encoded protein is CASSLVYLGQRYEKLFF.

The V call is TRBV9, the J call TRBJ2-1; 7 positions agree with TRBD2. The CDR3 is 16 residues long. J was trimmed by 4 bases and V by 0 bases; bases with no gene match: 7. Germline CDR1 and CDR2: SGDLS and YYNGEE. The CDR3 reads CASSVEGGGGYNEQFF. CDR3 sequence (DNA): TGTGCCAGCAGCGTAGAAGGCGGGGGAGGATACAATGAGCAGTTCTTC.

The genes are TRBV12-3 or TRBV12-4 and TRBJ2-3; possible D gene TRBD2, 5 bases. V was shortened by 8 bases and J by 5 bases, with 20 bases between the two germline ends. The CDR3 length is 15 residues. This CDR3 reads CASRLRGLALDTQYF. As DNA, the CDR3 is TGTGCCAGCCGCCTTCGAGGCCTAGCACTAGATACGCAGTATTTT.

This chain links TRBV2 with TRBJ2-5; no firm D call. The CDR3 sequence is 16 residues long. Germline CDR1 reads SNHLY; CDR2 reads FYNNEI. The V and J ends lost 7 bases and 0 bases respectively, with 18 bases between them. CDR3 DNA sequence: TGTGCCAGCACTCCAGGTCCTACAGTGTACCAAGAGACCCAGTACTTC. It encodes CASTPGPTVYQETQYF.

This clonotype appeared a few times. The rearrangement joins TRBV20-1 to TRBJ2-7; D not resolved. This CDR3 contains 13 residues. Trimming took off 2 bases at V and 4 bases at J, with 12 bases between the two ends. CDR1 is DFQATT and CDR2 is SNEGSKA in the germline V gene (reference sequence). Here the CDR3 reads CSARTTWNYEQYF. The CDR3 region has the DNA TGCAGTGCTAGAACGACTTGGAATTACGAGCAGTACTTC.

The CDR3 loop reads CSVFRDRGRTEAFF. CDR3 sequence (DNA): TGCAGCGTTTTCCGGGACAGGGGTCGCACTGAAGCTTTCTTT. The V call is TRBV29-1, the J call TRBJ1-1, with 10 nucleotides matching TRBD1. This CDR3 is built from 14 residues. Germline V gene data show CDR1 as SQVTM and CDR2 as ANQGSEA. V gave up 5 bases and J gave up 4 bases; unmatched junction bases: 7.

This clonotype was seen a few times. The rearrangement links TRBV20-1 to TRBJ1-2; 7 nucleotides align to TRBD1. The CDR3 runs 14 residues. Germline CDR1 is DFQATT and CDR2 is SNEGSKA (reference sequence). The junction had 12 bases not matched to a gene; V was cut back by 6 bases and J by 5 bases. The CDR3 is CSATGQRGEYGYTF. The CDR3 DNA sequence: TGCAGTGCAACGGGACAGCGAGGAGAGTATGGCTACACCTTC.

In its sample, this clonotype was seen a few times. This chain uses TRBV9 with TRBJ2-7, with no clear D. Looked up from germline, CDR1 is SGDLS and CDR2 is YYNGEE. V was shortened by 2 bases and J by 3 bases, with 12 bases between the two germline ends. This CDR3 is 14 amino acids long. The CDR3 DNA follows: TGTGCCAGCAGCGTTGGTACACAAAACTACGAGCAGTACTTC. Its translation: CASSVGTQNYEQYF.

In this sample, this clonotype turned up a few times. J is TRBJ1-2 and V is TRBV4-3, with TRBD1 matching over 7 bases. CDR1 LGHNA and CDR2 YSLEER come from the germline V gene. The trim removed 4 bases at V and 7 bases at J, leaving 18 bases unmatched. The CDR3 sequence is 17 residues long. This CDR3 is CASSLDILDREFGGYTF. CDR3 in DNA: TGCGCCAGCAGCCTAGATATATTAGACAGGGAATTCGGTGGCTACACCTTC.